Sequencing of this T cell receptor beta chain was carried out in a study of cytomegalovirus exposure and HLA in healthy donors. Vbeta (60) and Jbeta (13) primers were used in the PCR. Here immunoSEQ multiplex PCR was the method, and the copy in TCRdb shows in-frame clones only, minus some. The data contain about 140,000 clones, approximately 80% of them seen just once; the ten biggest clones take up 2% to 2.5%. Sequencing was done on a sample of PBMCs. The origin of this receptor is a man between 45 and 60 years old in good health and CMV-seronegative.

DNA of the CDR3: TGTGCCAGCAGCGAAGACAGCGGGAATCAGCCCCAGCATTTT. It translates to CASSEDSGNQPQHF. The chain employs TRBV7-9 and TRBJ1-5; a weak D match, TRBD1 (5 bases). The CDR3 covers 14 residues. V was cut by 5 bases and J by 4 bases, with 12 bases left in between. Germline CDR1 SEHNR, CDR2 FQNEAQ (reference sequence).